This T cell receptor beta chain was captured in a study of PD-L1 blockade in urothelial cancer. Study-wide context: Patients went on atezolizumab in about 2014, receiving 1,200 mg intravenously every 3 weeks.

The CDR3 is 14 amino acids. CDR1 is WNHNN and CDR2 is SYGVQD in the germline V gene (reference sequence). Trimming stripped 0 bases from V and 7 bases from J, with 9 bases between. The time point was: pretreatment peripheral blood. Assay: immunoSEQ multiplex PCR; the TCRdb copy retains only in-frame clones and omits some. Of around 33,000 clones in the sample, roughly four fifths were seen once. The receptor was derived from a man aged 55 to 70 with urothelial cancer. This sequence joins TRBV10-1 and TRBJ1-4; no firm D call. This material consisted of PBMCs, taken around atezolizumab (anti-PD-L1) treatment. The DNA for the CDR3 is TGCGCCAGCAGTGAGTCCGGGTCCGGTGAAAAACTGTTTTTT. Protein product: CASSESGSGEKLFF.